This TCR beta chain stems from a study of blood T cells in healthy people across ages (dated by TCRdb to about 2015). Study-wide context: In model experiments, template switching captured about one uniquely barcoded TCR beta cDNA molecule for every two T cells. Age-related changes in TCR beta repertoire diversity were measured in the study by deep sequencing normalized with unique cDNA molecular identifiers. Donors were grouped into four age groups: young (average about 15 years), middle-aged (about 38), aged (around 66) and long-lived (just over 80). To avoid experimental bias, donors of different ages were randomly spread across the sequencing lanes. For two donors (one aged 18 to 29 and one aged 80 or older), the study analyzed two additional independent replicas of 1 million unique cDNA reads from the same blood draw. Beyond this particular receptor, the publication reports: The percentage of naive T cells measured by flow cytometry correlated strongly with observed TCR beta diversity. Compared with the aged group, the long-lived group had more naive CD4+ T cells, fewer expanded clones and increased TCR diversity, a pattern suggesting age selection. Because profiling used bulk unsorted PBMCs, naive and antigen-experienced compartments could not be compared conclusively. As age increased, observed TCR beta diversity per million T cells dropped in a roughly linear way, and a significant reduction was already evident by age roughly 36. Donor CMV infection status was unknown, potentially confounding age-related changes in expanded clonotypes. Total diversity estimates from one million sequenced T cells were considered lower bounds and underestimates.

The CDR3 covers 14 residues, taking in both the cysteine and the phenylalanine. Of all the DNA, just the CDR3 is kept, 42 bases in frame from base 1. From the germline V gene, CDR1 is SGHTA and CDR2 is FQGNSA. This clonotype was observed a single time. The specificity of this receptor is unknown. A junction end diverges from the germline sequence, so it may reflect a read error. Libraries came from 5' RACE. Sequencer: Illumina HiSeq 2500. A second PCR of about 7 to 12 cycles was run with a J-beta primer mix and a sample-barcoded 5' primer. A unique molecular identifier was introduced onto each TCR beta cDNA molecule by a template-switch 5' adaptor carrying 12 random nucleotides. Each sample yielded at least 2.5 million CDR3-containing paired-end reads. First-strand cDNA synthesis was performed from all RNA using the Mint cDNA synthesis kit, with priming by a TRBC-specific oligonucleotide. Following uracil-DNA glycosylase treatment, all cDNA underwent a first 18-cycle PCR with the universal primers M1SS and BC2_uni_R. The study's own analysis went as follows. Normalization of each sample was performed by random selection of 1 million high-quality reads, each carrying a distinct molecular identifier. Instead of being binned into consensus sequences, reads with shared molecular identifiers were discarded. CDR3 identification, clonotype clustering and error correction used MiTCR with a Q25 quality threshold and the strictest error-elimination algorithm. A nonparametric unseen species model using Euler transformation provided a lower-bound estimate of total TCR beta diversity. The public reads were reprocessed in TCRdb via fastp at Q25 and MiXCR, keeping in-frame beta chains. A single entry per CDR3 protein holds the most common genes and DNA from its merged rows. Here the V and J calls rest on TCRdb's processing, not on the authors' analysis. For this sample there are some 1.5 million distinct CDR3 sequences; 35% to 45% appear just once. The ten largest clonotypes hold under 5% of the sample.

The approximately 40 donors, aged about 6 to 90 years, were systemically healthy Caucasian individuals from Russia. Each donor gave ten milliliters of peripheral blood, collected into EDTA-treated Vacutainer tubes. PBMCs were isolated by Ficoll-Paque density-gradient centrifugation, with at least 7 million obtained per sample. Trizol reagent was used to extract total RNA from PBMCs, with at least 5 micrograms per sample. The percentages of naive CD45RAhigh/CD27high T cells were determined by flow cytometry on a PBMC aliquot from every donor. The TCR originated in a woman aged 18-29 years in good health. The sequenced sample was blood. The chain joins TRBV7-2 to TRBJ2-1; TRBD1 lines up with 8 middle nucleotides. The sequenced DNA: TGTGACAGCAGCCTAGTCAGGGGGCTTAATGAGCAGTTCTTC. Its protein is CDSSLVRGLNEQFF.